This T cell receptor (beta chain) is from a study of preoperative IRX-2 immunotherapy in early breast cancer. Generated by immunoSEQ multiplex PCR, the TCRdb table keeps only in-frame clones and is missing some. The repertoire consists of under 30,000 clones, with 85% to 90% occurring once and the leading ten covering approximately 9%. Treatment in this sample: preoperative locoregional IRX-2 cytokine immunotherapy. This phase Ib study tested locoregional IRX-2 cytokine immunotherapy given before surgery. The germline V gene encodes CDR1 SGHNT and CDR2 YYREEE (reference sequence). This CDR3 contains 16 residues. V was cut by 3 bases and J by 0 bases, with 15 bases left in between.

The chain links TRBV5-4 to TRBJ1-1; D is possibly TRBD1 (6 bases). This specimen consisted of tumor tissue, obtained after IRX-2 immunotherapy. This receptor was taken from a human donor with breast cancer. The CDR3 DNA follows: TGTGCCAGCAGCTCCGGACAGATCGGAATGAACACTGAAGCTTTCTTT. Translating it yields CASSSGQIGMNTEAFF. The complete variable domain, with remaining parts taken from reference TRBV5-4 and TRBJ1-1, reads ETGVTQSPTHLIKTRGQQVTLRCSSQSGHNTVSWYQQALGQGPQFIFQYYREEENGRGNFPPRFSGLQFPNYSSELNVNALELDDSALYLCASSSGQIGMNTEAFFGQGTRLTVV.